This record concerns one T cell receptor (beta chain) sequence. Its cognate antigen is unknown. The data derive from a study of T cells in tuberculosis. Study context: CD1B tetramers identified T cells specific for mycobacterial lipid GMM. A South African cohort included IGRA-negative adolescents, latently infected IGRA-positive adolescents and adults with active tuberculosis. The study's findings and limits: Cases with active tuberculosis were adults, while controls were adolescents.

Using immunoSEQ multiplex PCR, the repertoire was profiled, and TCRdb retains in-frame clones only, with some absent. The table records tens of thousands of clones, around 95% of them present only once. The V end was cut by 1 base, the J end by 1 base, with 16 bases between. Germline CDR1 MGHRA, CDR2 YSYEKL. The CDR3 length is 17 residues. Sequencing used PBMCs. This TCR was recovered from a donor under 30 with latent tuberculosis or without tuberculosis infection. The chain is built from TRBV4-1 and TRBJ2-5; tentatively, D is TRBD2 (6 bases). The CDR3 DNA reads TGCGCCAGCAGCCAAGCCGTAGCGCGGGGCTCCCAAGAGACCCAGTACTTC. Protein: CASSQAVARGSQETQYF.